Listed below are T cell receptor beta chains from one sample, sequenced in a study of T cells after yellow fever vaccination. TCRdb recomputed calls from the 5' RACE reads with MiXCR, one row per CDR3 protein. The table lists about 74,000 distinct CDR3 sequences, more than 5.5% of them singletons. The source material was CD8+ T cells sorted from PBMCs, sampled around 5 days after the first yellow fever vaccination. The receptors originated from a man aged 18 to 30 who received the YFV17D yellow fever vaccine. The CDR3 runs from the conserved cysteine through the conserved F or W. The D gene is left open where the match is weak. Clone size is given for some rows only: seen once, a few or many times, or a class if the clone is expanded.

v_call: TRBV5-1
j_call: TRBJ2-3
clone_size: many
d_call: .
cdr3_nt: TGCGCCAGCAGCTTCGGGTCCCTAGGGACAGATACGCAGTATTTT
cdr3_aa: CASSFGSLGTDTQYF

v_call: TRBV4-2
j_call: TRBJ2-7
clone_size: many
d_call: TRBD1
cdr3_nt: TGTGCCAGCAGCCAATTGGACAGGGCACAACCCGAGCAGTACTTC
cdr3_aa: CASSQLDRAQPEQYF

v_call: TRBV29-1
j_call: TRBJ1-1
clone_size: .
d_call: TRBD1
cdr3_nt: TGCAGCCTTCATATTGGTGGGGACAGGGTCGAAACTGAAGCTTTCTTT
cdr3_aa: CSLHIGGDRVETEAFF

v_call: TRBV20-1
j_call: TRBJ1-1
clone_size: many
d_call: TRBD1
cdr3_nt: TGCAGTGCTAGCCTCAGGGGGGTCACTGAAGCTTTCTTT
cdr3_aa: CSASLRGVTEAFF

v_call: TRBV4-2
j_call: TRBJ1-2
clone_size: many
d_call: TRBD1
cdr3_nt: TGTGCCAGCAGCCAAGCGGGACAGGTGTATGGCTACACCTTC
cdr3_aa: CASSQAGQVYGYTF

v_call: TRBV11-3
j_call: TRBJ2-1
clone_size: .
d_call: .
cdr3_nt: TGTGCCAGCAGCTTAGTAGGGCAGAACAATGAGCAGTTCTTC
cdr3_aa: CASSLVGQNNEQFF

v_call: TRBV9
j_call: TRBJ2-7
clone_size: many
d_call: .
cdr3_nt: TGTGCCAGCAGCGTAGCGTGGGGTGCCTTGAACGAGCAGTACTTC
cdr3_aa: CASSVAWGALNEQYF

v_call: TRBV13
j_call: TRBJ1-4
clone_size: few
d_call: .
cdr3_nt: TGTGCCAGCAGCTGGGCGTTGGGGGCCGGGGAAAAACTGTTTTTT
cdr3_aa: CASSWALGAGEKLFF

v_call: TRBV7-9
j_call: TRBJ1-1
clone_size: many
d_call: TRBD1
cdr3_nt: TGTGCCAGCAGCACCCGACAGGGGGTGAACACTGAAGCTTTCTTT
cdr3_aa: CASSTRQGVNTEAFF

v_call: TRBV12-3/TRBV12-4
j_call: TRBJ2-5
clone_size: many
d_call: TRBD2
cdr3_nt: TGTGCCAGCAGTCCGGGAGGCGGGATTCAAGAGACCCAGTACTTC
cdr3_aa: CASSPGGGIQETQYF

v_call: TRBV7-9
j_call: TRBJ2-7
clone_size: many
d_call: .
cdr3_nt: TGTGCCAGCAGCGCAGGACTTCCCTACGAGCAGTACTTC
cdr3_aa: CASSAGLPYEQYF

v_call: TRBV2
j_call: TRBJ1-2
clone_size: few
d_call: .
cdr3_nt: TGTGCCAGCAGGACCGGCCTCGTCCTTGGCTACACCTTC
cdr3_aa: CASRTGLVLGYTF

v_call: TRBV4-1
j_call: TRBJ1-2
clone_size: few
d_call: .
cdr3_nt: TGCGCCAGCAGCCAAGTGGGGGGGGCAGGAAGCTACACCTTC
cdr3_aa: CASSQVGGAGSYTF

v_call: TRBV7-9
j_call: TRBJ2-3
clone_size: .
d_call: .
cdr3_nt: TGTGCCAGCAGCTTAGTCGTCCAGGGGAGCACAGATACGCAGTATTTT
cdr3_aa: CASSLVVQGSTDTQYF

v_call: TRBV12-3/TRBV12-4
j_call: TRBJ1-4
clone_size: many
d_call: .
cdr3_nt: TGTGCCAGCAGTTTAGGCGGGGCTAATGAAAAACTGTTTTTT
cdr3_aa: CASSLGGANEKLFF

v_call: TRBV13
j_call: TRBJ1-6
clone_size: .
d_call: .
cdr3_nt: TGTGCCAGCAGCTCCACTAGCTCGGCCCATTCACCCCTCCACTTT
cdr3_aa: CASSSTSSAHSPLHF

v_call: TRBV7-2
j_call: TRBJ2-2
clone_size: few
d_call: .
cdr3_nt: TGTGCCAGCAGCAACGACGGGGAGCTGTTTTTT
cdr3_aa: CASSNDGELFF

v_call: TRBV7-9
j_call: TRBJ1-1
clone_size: many
d_call: .
cdr3_nt: TGTGCCAGCAGCCCCAGGGACGCTGAAATGAACACTGAAGCTTTCTTT
cdr3_aa: CASSPRDAEMNTEAFF

v_call: TRBV6-1
j_call: TRBJ2-2
clone_size: many
d_call: .
cdr3_nt: TGTGCCAGCAGTAGGCGACCTGAAACCGGGGAGCTGTTTTTT
cdr3_aa: CASSRRPETGELFF

v_call: TRBV4-3
j_call: TRBJ1-2
clone_size: .
d_call: .
cdr3_nt: TGCGCCAGCAGCCAAGATCGAGCCACCTATGGCTACACCTTC
cdr3_aa: CASSQDRATYGYTF

v_call: TRBV5-5
j_call: TRBJ2-1
clone_size: .
d_call: .
cdr3_nt: TGTGCCAGCAGTCCCCTGGGCCCCGAGGGTCCCTACAATGAGCAGTTCTTC
cdr3_aa: CASSPLGPEGPYNEQFF

v_call: TRBV4-3
j_call: TRBJ2-5
clone_size: few
d_call: .
cdr3_nt: TGCGCCAGCAGCCCGCAGGGTAACCGTCTTGGGAAAGAGACCCAGTACTTC
cdr3_aa: CASSPQGNRLGKETQYF

v_call: TRBV11-2
j_call: TRBJ2-3
clone_size: .
d_call: TRBD2
cdr3_nt: TGTGCCAGCAGCTTAGATGGCCTAGCGGGGGTAGATACGCAGTATTTT
cdr3_aa: CASSLDGLAGVDTQYF

v_call: TRBV7-2
j_call: TRBJ2-2
clone_size: few
d_call: TRBD1
cdr3_nt: TGTGCCAGCAGCGCGGACAGGACCGGGGAGCTGTTTTTT
cdr3_aa: CASSADRTGELFF

v_call: TRBV7-8
j_call: TRBJ2-5
clone_size: many
d_call: .
cdr3_nt: TGTGCCAGCACCAAACCCAGGGGAGAGACCCAGTACTTC
cdr3_aa: CASTKPRGETQYF

v_call: TRBV7-9
j_call: TRBJ2-1
clone_size: many
d_call: .
cdr3_nt: TGTGCCAAGGGAACAGCCCATGAGCAGTTCTTC
cdr3_aa: CAKGTAHEQFF

v_call: TRBV5-4
j_call: TRBJ2-2
clone_size: .
d_call: .
cdr3_nt: TGTGCCAGCAGCCCAGGGGTGGTTAGCGGGGAGCTGTTTTTT
cdr3_aa: CASSPGVVSGELFF

v_call: TRBV27
j_call: TRBJ1-2
clone_size: few
d_call: .
cdr3_nt: TGTGCCAGCAGCTTTACCGTCGACTATGGCTACACCTTC
cdr3_aa: CASSFTVDYGYTF

v_call: TRBV27
j_call: TRBJ2-1
clone_size: few
d_call: TRBD2
cdr3_nt: TGTGCCAGCAGTTTAGGGCAAGCGGGGGGGACGGGTGAGCAGTTCTTC
cdr3_aa: CASSLGQAGGTGEQFF

v_call: TRBV7-3
j_call: TRBJ2-2
clone_size: many
d_call: .
cdr3_nt: TGTGCCAGCAGCTCCGCCGATGTGCTCACCGGGGAGCTGTTTTTT
cdr3_aa: CASSSADVLTGELFF

v_call: TRBV6-5
j_call: TRBJ2-1
clone_size: .
d_call: .
cdr3_nt: TGTGCCAGCAGTTACTCAGGTCAATCCGGGACCGTCGAAAAGAATGAGCAGTTCTTC
cdr3_aa: CASSYSGQSGTVEKNEQFF

v_call: TRBV10-3
j_call: TRBJ1-2
clone_size: few
d_call: .
cdr3_nt: TGTGCCATCAGTGAACCGGGTTATGCCTTCAATCCTGGCTACACCTTC
cdr3_aa: CAISEPGYAFNPGYTF

v_call: TRBV4-3
j_call: TRBJ2-7
clone_size: few
d_call: TRBD1
cdr3_nt: TGCGCCAGCAGCCCGCCCGGGACAGCTGAGCAGTACTTC
cdr3_aa: CASSPPGTAEQYF

v_call: TRBV11-2
j_call: TRBJ2-1
clone_size: many
d_call: TRBD2
cdr3_nt: TGTGCCAGCGCCCCGACTAGCGCCTACAATGAGCAGTTCTTC
cdr3_aa: CASAPTSAYNEQFF

v_call: TRBV12-3/TRBV12-4
j_call: TRBJ2-1
clone_size: many
d_call: .
cdr3_nt: TGTGCCAGCAGTTTCGGAGATGAGCAGTTCTTC
cdr3_aa: CASSFGDEQFF

v_call: TRBV9
j_call: TRBJ2-7
clone_size: many
d_call: TRBD2
cdr3_nt: TGTGCCAGCAGCGTAGAGCCCCAGCTGGCTAGCGGGGTATCCTACGAGCAGTACTTC
cdr3_aa: CASSVEPQLASGVSYEQYF

v_call: TRBV24-1
j_call: TRBJ2-5
clone_size: .
d_call: TRBD1
cdr3_nt: TGTGCCACCAGTGTGGGGGACAGCACCCCCGAGACCCAGTACTTC
cdr3_aa: CATSVGDSTPETQYF

v_call: TRBV9
j_call: TRBJ2-2
clone_size: .
d_call: .
cdr3_nt: TGTGCCAGCAGCCCGGGATCCGTGGGCACCGGGGAGCTGTTTTTT
cdr3_aa: CASSPGSVGTGELFF

v_call: TRBV18
j_call: TRBJ2-2
clone_size: few
d_call: .
cdr3_nt: TGTGCCAGCTCACCGCCGGACAAGTTCGCGAACACCGGGGAGCTGTTTTTT
cdr3_aa: CASSPPDKFANTGELFF

v_call: TRBV7-8
j_call: TRBJ1-2
clone_size: many
d_call: .
cdr3_nt: TGTGCCAGCAGCTTAGCAGCAGGCCCCGGAGGTGGCTACACCTTC
cdr3_aa: CASSLAAGPGGGYTF

v_call: TRBV20-1
j_call: TRBJ2-2
clone_size: few
d_call: .
cdr3_nt: TGCAGTGCTAGGTGGGGATCCGGGGAGCTGTTTTTT
cdr3_aa: CSARWGSGELFF

v_call: TRBV6-6
j_call: TRBJ2-1
clone_size: few
d_call: .
cdr3_nt: TGTGCCAGCAGTTACAGGCCAGATGAGCAGTTCTTC
cdr3_aa: CASSYRPDEQFF

v_call: TRBV5-1
j_call: TRBJ2-1
clone_size: .
d_call: .
cdr3_nt: TGCGCCAGCAGCTTGGGTCGGGAAGGCAATGAGCAGTTCTTC
cdr3_aa: CASSLGREGNEQFF